The 23 T cell receptor beta chains given below trace back to one sample, sequenced in a study of T-cell memory formation after mild COVID-19. TCRdb re-called the 5' RACE reads with MiXCR, one entry per CDR3 protein. The data contain about 430,000 distinct CDR3 sequences, approximately 19% of them singletons. Sequencing was carried out using PBMCs or a T cell subset sorted from them (not recorded which). These receptors originate from a young man who had mild COVID-19 (a few samples of this study predate the infection). Cell type and time point are not known.

This clonotype has just a few counts. The chain's CDR3 is CASSSSYNYGYTF. As DNA, the CDR3 is TGTGCCAGCAGTTCCAGTTATAACTATGGCTACACCTTC. The chain recombines TRBV12-3 or TRBV12-4 with TRBJ1-2, with no clear D. Between the trimmed V and J ends, which lost 4 bases and 1 base, there was a span of 7 bases. The CDR3 runs to 13 residues.

The V gene is TRBV6-5, the J gene TRBJ1-5; 9 positions match TRBD1. V shed 6 bases, J shed 5 bases, and the junction held 8 bases outside the gene matches. Germline V lookup: CDR1 MNHEY, CDR2 SVGAGI. This CDR3 spans 15 amino acids. The CDR3 nucleotides read TGTGCCAGCAGCCCCATGGACAGGGGAGATCAGCCCCAGCATTTT. Translated, it gives CASSPMDRGDQPQHF.

The genes are TRBV7-9 and TRBJ1-1, with TRBD1 as a possible D gene (6 bases). Germline CDR1 and CDR2: SEHNR and FQNEAQ (reference sequence). CDR3 length equals 16 residues. Trimming removed 0 bases from V and 1 base from J, with 12 bases in between. The CDR3 sequence: CASSLALAGANTEAFF. DNA for the CDR3: TGTGCCAGCAGCTTAGCGCTGGCAGGGGCGAACACTGAAGCTTTCTTT. Based on the CDR3 plus reference TRBV7-9 and TRBJ1-1, the full variable domain is DTGVSQNPRHKITKRGQNVTFRCDPISEHNRLYWYRQTLGQGPEFLTYFQNEAQLEKSRLLSDRFSAERPKGSFSTLEIQRTEQGDSAMYLCASSLALAGANTEAFFGQGTRLTVV.

This chain links TRBV6-4 with TRBJ2-3; a possible D gene is TRBD2 (5 bases). The CDR3 consists of 14 residues. The germline V gene encodes CDR1 MRHNA and CDR2 SNTAGT. Trimming removed 4 bases at V and 2 bases at J, with 10 bases between. DNA for the CDR3: TGTGCCAGCAGTGTCGACGGGAACACAGATACGCAGTATTTT. It yields the protein CASSVDGNTDTQYF.

This clonotype has just a few counts. This rearrangement joins TRBV7-2 to TRBJ1-6; D call uncertain. The germline V gene has CDR1 SGHTA and CDR2 FQGNSA. Trimming pared 5 bases from V and 6 bases from J, leaving 8 bases between. This CDR3 is 13 amino acids long. For the CDR3, the DNA is TGTGCCAGCAGCCCGCGATTTAATTCACCCCTCCACTTT. Translation gives CASSPRFNSPLHF.

This clonotype has more than one count but fewer than ten. The rearrangement uses TRBV9 and TRBJ2-3; no reliable D call. Germline V gene sequence: CDR1 SGDLS, CDR2 YYNGEE. Trimming stripped 4 bases from V and 2 bases from J, with 20 bases between. The CDR3 covers 17 residues. The CDR3 DNA reads as TGTGCCAGCAGCCCCTTTCGACGGTTGGGCCTCACAGATACGCAGTATTTT. It encodes CASSPFRRLGLTDTQYF. Complete variable domain (other parts from reference TRBV9 and TRBJ2-3): DSGVTQTPKHLITATGQRVTLRCSPRSGDLSVYWYQQSLDQGLQFLIQYYNGEERAKGNILERFSAQQFPDLHSELNLSSLELGDSALYFCASSPFRRLGLTDTQYFGPGTRLTVL.

J is TRBJ2-2 and V is TRBV19; 7 nucleotides line up with TRBD1. Trimming took 2 bases from V and 4 from J; bases not matched to a gene: 7. In germline, CDR1 is LNHDA, CDR2 SQIVND (reference sequence). The CDR3 length is 16 residues. This CDR3 is CASSIQPTGATGELFF. CDR3 coding DNA: TGTGCCAGTAGTATACAACCCACAGGGGCCACCGGGGAGCTGTTTTTT.

The genes are TRBV11-2 and TRBJ2-2; D tentatively reads TRBD1 or TRBD2 (5 bases each). Germline V gene sequence: CDR1 SGHAT, CDR2 FQNNGV. This CDR3 is 18 amino acids long. The V gene lost 2 bases and the J gene lost 2 bases, with 18 bases spanning the gap. The CDR3 DNA follows: TGTGCCAGCAGCTTATTTTTCGGCGTGGGACCAAACACCGGGGAGCTGTTTTTT. Translating gives CASSLFFGVGPNTGELFF.

This clonotype was observed a few times. The V and J genes are TRBV7-9 and TRBJ2-7, with D possibly matching TRBD2 (5 bases). V shed 5 bases and J shed 6 bases, with 11 bases lying between them. The CDR3 has 12 amino acids. Germline lookup yields CDR1 SEHNR and CDR2 FQNEAQ (reference sequence). The CDR3 spells CASSELVSEQYV. The CDR3 DNA reads as TGTGCCAGCAGCGAACTAGTAAGCGAGCAGTACGTC.

This chain joins TRBV7-2 and TRBJ2-1, with TRBD2 identical over 9 bases. This CDR3 has 16 amino acids. V shed 5 bases and J 7 bases; nucleotides not matched to a gene: 12. CDR1 SGHTA and CDR2 FQGNSA come from the germline V gene. CDR3 sequence (DNA): TGTGCCAGCAGCCTTTCTCAGGCGGGGGGGCCGAATGAGCAGTTCTTC. The encoded protein is CASSLSQAGGPNEQFF.

This clonotype came up many times. DNA for the CDR3: TGTGCCAGCAGCCATGCAGACCGGGGAGAGGTATCCGGGGAGCTGTTTTTT. It codes for CASSHADRGEVSGELFF. The chain links TRBV3-1 to TRBJ2-2; D possibly corresponds to TRBD2 (5 bases). From germline, CDR1 is LGHDT and CDR2 YNNKEL (reference sequence). CDR3 size: 17 residues. Trimming stripped 3 bases from V and 6 bases from J, with 20 bases between.

This sequence joins TRBV27 and TRBJ1-2; D may be TRBD1 (6 bases). This CDR3 spans 13 amino acids. Per germline, CDR1 MNHEY and CDR2 SMNVEV (reference sequence). V was clipped by 0 bases and J by 8 bases, with 10 bases between them. For the CDR3, the DNA is TGTGCCAGCAGTTTATCAACAGGGTGGGGCTACACCTTC. Translation: CASSLSTGWGYTF.

This chain links TRBV4-1 with TRBJ2-1; D perhaps matches TRBD1 (5 bases). V lost 0 bases, J lost 3 bases, and 12 bases lay in between. CDR1 is MGHRA and CDR2 is YSYEKL in the germline V gene. The CDR3 has 16 amino acids. The DNA of the CDR3 is TGCGCCAGCAGCCAAGATCGTAGGGGTAACTACAATGAGCAGTTCTTC. This translates into CASSQDRRGNYNEQFF.

This chain connects TRBV7-3 to TRBJ2-3; D not resolved. The CDR3 sequence is 13 residues long. V was clipped by 5 bases and J by 5 bases, with 11 bases between them. Germline V lookup: CDR1 SGHTA, CDR2 FQGTGA. The CDR3 sequence is CASSPNYRDTQYF. The CDR3 DNA reads as TGTGCCAGCAGCCCAAATTACCGAGATACGCAGTATTTT.

J is TRBJ2-7 and V is TRBV7-6; D is uncertain. Germline V CDR1 and CDR2: SGHVS, FNYEAQ. Trimming shortened V by 4 bases and J by 7 bases, and 11 bases separated the two germline ends. This CDR3 contains 12 residues. CDR3 DNA: TGTGCCAGCAGCTCTGATGGATCGGAGCAGTACTTC. Translation: CASSSDGSEQYF.

The chain recombines TRBV5-1 with TRBJ2-7; 9 nucleotides align to TRBD1. Per the germline V gene, CDR1 is SGHRS and CDR2 is YFSETQ. The CDR3 totals 13 residues. The CDR3 spells CSSSATGGNEQYV. In DNA, the CDR3 is TGCTCCAGCAGCGCCACAGGGGGCAACGAGCAGTACGTC.

The CDR3 here is CASSVKRFLRRQGATEEQYV. The CDR3 DNA reads TGTGCCAGCAGCGTAAAGCGATTCCTAAGGCGGCAGGGGGCTACGGAGGAGCAGTACGTC. The genes are TRBV9 and TRBJ2-7; 8 bases line up with TRBD1. CDR3 length: 20 residues. In germline, CDR1 is SGDLS, CDR2 YYNGEE. V lost 1 base, J lost 7 bases, and 25 bases stayed unmatched.

The genes are TRBV9 and TRBJ1-2, with 10 bases aligning to TRBD1. This CDR3 is built from 15 residues. V gave up 0 bases and J gave up 8 bases; unmatched junction bases: 7. Germline values: CDR1 SGDLS, CDR2 YYNGEE. CDR3 loop: CASSVEGQGGEGYTF. The CDR3, as DNA: TGTGCCAGCAGCGTAGAAGGACAGGGGGGAGAGGGCTACACCTTC.

V and J are TRBV19 and TRBJ1-1; no clear D gene. The germline V and J ends were trimmed by 2 bases and 1 base, with 14 bases remaining between them. The CDR3 spans 16 residues. CDR1 is LNHDA, CDR2 SQIVND, per germline (reference sequence). The CDR3 DNA reads TGTGCCAGTAGTATAACCCTCTTCAAAGCGAACACTGAAGCTTTCTTT. It codes for CASSITLFKANTEAFF. Together with reference TRBV19 and TRBJ1-1, the CDR3 gives the full variable domain: DGGITQSPKYLFRKEGQNVTLSCEQNLNHDAMYWYRQDPGQGLRLIYYSQIVNDFQKGDIAEGYSVSREKKESFPLTVTSAQKNPTAFYLCASSITLFKANTEAFFGQGTRLTVV.

The V call is TRBV6-2 or TRBV6-3, the J call TRBJ1-5; TRBD1 is a possible D gene (5 bases). Trimming took off 6 bases at V and 9 bases at J, with 18 bases between the two ends. CDR1 and CDR2 (germline): MNHEY, SVGEGT. This CDR3 has 14 amino acids. The CDR3 coding sequence is TGTGCCAGCAGCACCGGGACGGGAGTAGGGCCCCAGCATTTT. Its translation: CASSTGTGVGPQHF.

This clonotype occurred a few times. The V call is TRBV9, the J call TRBJ2-1; TRBD2 matches at 7 bases. Germline V CDR1 and CDR2: SGDLS, YYNGEE. The V segment lost 0 bases and the J segment 10 bases; nucleotides outside the gene matches: 7. The CDR3 length is 14 residues. This CDR3 is CASSVEGGVREQFF. Written as DNA, the CDR3 is TGTGCCAGCAGCGTAGAGGGAGGGGTAAGGGAGCAGTTCTTC.

In its sample, this clonotype was seen a few times. The CDR3, as DNA: TGTGCCAGCAGTGGCGGGGGCCAAGAGACCCAGTACTTC. Its translation is CASSGGGQETQYF. J is TRBJ2-5 and V is TRBV12-3 or TRBV12-4; 7 bases are a match to TRBD2. This CDR3 region has 13 residues. V was pared by 5 bases and J by 1 base, with 1 base of the junction left unmatched.

The gene calls are TRBV7-3 and TRBJ2-1, with 12 bases identical to TRBD2. This CDR3 contains 14 residues. J lost 7 bases, V lost 6 bases, and 4 bases had no gene match. CDR1 and CDR2 from the germline V gene are SGHTA and FQGTGA. The CDR3 DNA follows: TGTGCCAGCAGGCCTAGCGGGGGGGCGAATGAGCAGTTCTTC. Amino acid sequence: CASRPSGGANEQFF.